Reported below is one T cell receptor (beta chain). Its target is not known. This record comes from a study of shared clonotypes between healthy human individuals. Study-level results: Represented diversity (both genetic and exposure-history) was limited by the small number of donors. The four-donor shared clonotypes exceeded non-shared clonotypes in generation probability, with non-shared ones scoring lower.

Here immunoSEQ multiplex PCR was the method, and the copy in TCRdb shows in-frame clones only, minus some. The sample has about 1.5 million clones, approximately 98% seen once; the top ten hold less than 0.55%. CDR1 is SGHAT, CDR2 FQNNGV, per germline. The CDR3 contains 14 residues. V lost 1 base, J lost 3 bases, and 10 bases lay in between. Material: naive CD4+ T cells sorted from blood. Documented subset: CD45RA+ positively selected. The sequence was collected from a man aged 30-40 years in good health. This chain links TRBV11-2 with TRBJ2-7, with D possibly TRBD1 on 5 matching bases. The CDR3, as DNA: TGTGCCAGCAGCTTAGGGCCAGGGCTCTACGAGCAGTACTTC. Residues: CASSLGPGLYEQYF.